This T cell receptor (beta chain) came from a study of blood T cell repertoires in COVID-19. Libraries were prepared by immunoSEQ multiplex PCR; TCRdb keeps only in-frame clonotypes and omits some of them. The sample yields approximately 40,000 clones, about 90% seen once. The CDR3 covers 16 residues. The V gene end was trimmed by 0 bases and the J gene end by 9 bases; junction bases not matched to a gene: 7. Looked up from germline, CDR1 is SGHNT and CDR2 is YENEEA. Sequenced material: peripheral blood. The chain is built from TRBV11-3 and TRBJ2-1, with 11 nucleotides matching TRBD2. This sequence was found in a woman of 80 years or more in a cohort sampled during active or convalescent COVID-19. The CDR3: CASSLEALAGVSEQFF. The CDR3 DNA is TGTGCCAGCAGCTTAGAAGCACTAGCGGGAGTAAGTGAGCAGTTCTTC. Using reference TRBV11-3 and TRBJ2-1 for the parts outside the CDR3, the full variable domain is EAGVVQSPRYKIIEKKQPVAFWCNPISGHNTLYWYLQNLGQGPELLIRYENEEAVDDSQLPKDRFSAERLKGVDSTLKIQPAELGDSAVYLCASSLEALAGVSEQFFGPGTRLTVL.